The 7 T cell receptor beta chains below were found in one sample sequenced in a study of T cells expressing NK-cell markers (TCRdb year 2020). The library was made by 5' RACE. TCRdb lists the instrument as Illumina HiSeq 2000. Through TCRdb reprocessing, the reads give one entry per CDR3 protein sequence; DNA is omitted. This sample's table lists roughly 380,000 distinct CDR3 sequences. The ten largest clones take up 5.2% of the sample. Material for sequencing was blood T cells: a sorted CD56 or NKG2C T cell subset, CD4+ or CD8+ T cells, or bulk PBMC T cells (not recorded which). Receptors originate from a man between 18 and 69 years old in good health.

The V gene is TRBV2, the J gene TRBJ1-3. This CDR3 is built from 15 residues. Germline CDR1 and CDR2: SNHLY and FYNNEI. The CDR3 is CASSDQGSSGNTIYF.

The chain employs TRBV7-9 and TRBJ2-6; TCRdb proposes TRBD1, but this gene call is untestable without DNA. The CDR3 sequence is 17 residues long. CDR1 and CDR2 from the germline V gene are SEHNR and FQNEAQ (reference sequence). This CDR3 reads CASSFGGASSGANVLTF.

This rearrangement joins TRBV2 to TRBJ1-5; TCRdb's D call, TRBD1, is unchecked because there is no DNA. The germline V gene encodes CDR1 SNHLY and CDR2 FYNNEI. The CDR3 spans 16 residues. Here the CDR3 reads CASSERTGRGNQPQHF.

J is TRBJ2-5 and V is TRBV4-2; the TCRdb D gene call, TRBD2, has no DNA to confirm it. Germline V gene data show CDR1 as LGHNA and CDR2 as YNFKEQ. The CDR3 runs to 16 residues. The CDR3 spells CASSQVRRGPQETQYF.

The chain couples TRBV11-2 to TRBJ2-1; with no DNA, the TCRdb D assignment of TRBD1 cannot be verified. CDR1 and CDR2 from the germline V gene are SGHAT and FQNNGV. The CDR3 is made up of 15 amino acids. The CDR3 is CASSLVGADYNEQFF.

The chain uses TRBV25-1 and TRBJ2-3; TCRdb names TRBD2, which stays unverified in the absence of DNA. In germline, CDR1 is MGHDK, CDR2 SYGVNS. CDR3 length: 15 residues. The chain's CDR3 is CASSALDVSTDTQYF.

The V gene is TRBV7-9, the J gene TRBJ1-1; the TCRdb call, TRBD1, lacks DNA for checking. CDR3 length equals 17 residues. Germline CDR1 reads SEHNR; CDR2 reads FQNEAQ (reference sequence). The CDR3 sequence is CASSSLGQGAKLGKAFF. Full variable domain (rest looked up from reference TRBV7-9 and TRBJ1-1): DTGVSQNPRHKITKRGQNVTFRCDPISEHNRLYWYRQTLGQGPEFLTYFQNEAQLEKSRLLSDRFSAERPKGSFSTLEIQRTEQGDSAMYLCASSSLGQGAKLGKAFFGQGTRLTVV.